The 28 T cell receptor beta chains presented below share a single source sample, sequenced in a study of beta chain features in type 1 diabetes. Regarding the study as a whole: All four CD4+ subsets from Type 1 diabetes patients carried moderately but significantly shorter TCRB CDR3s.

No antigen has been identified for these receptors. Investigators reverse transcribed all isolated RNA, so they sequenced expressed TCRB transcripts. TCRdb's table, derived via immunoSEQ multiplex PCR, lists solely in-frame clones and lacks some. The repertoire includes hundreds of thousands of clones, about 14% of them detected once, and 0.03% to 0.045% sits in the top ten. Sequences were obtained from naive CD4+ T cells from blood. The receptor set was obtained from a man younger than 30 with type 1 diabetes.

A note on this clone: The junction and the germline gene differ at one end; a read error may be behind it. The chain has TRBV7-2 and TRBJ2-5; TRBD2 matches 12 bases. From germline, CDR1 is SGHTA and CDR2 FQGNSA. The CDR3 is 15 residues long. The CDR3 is CASSRTSGTQGTQYF. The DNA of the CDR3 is TGTGCCAGCAGCCGGACTAGCGGGACCCAAGGGACCCAGTACTTC.

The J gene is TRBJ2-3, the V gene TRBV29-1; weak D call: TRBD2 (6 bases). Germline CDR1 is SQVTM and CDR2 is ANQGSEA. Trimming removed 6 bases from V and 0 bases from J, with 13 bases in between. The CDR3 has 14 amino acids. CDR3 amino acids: CSVGPGGSTDTQYF. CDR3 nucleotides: TGCAGCGTGGGCCCCGGGGGTAGCACAGATACGCAGTATTTT.

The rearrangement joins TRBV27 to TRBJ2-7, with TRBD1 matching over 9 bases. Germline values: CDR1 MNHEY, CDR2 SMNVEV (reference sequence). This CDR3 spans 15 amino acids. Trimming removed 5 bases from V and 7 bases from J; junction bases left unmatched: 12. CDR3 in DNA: TGTGCCAGCAGTCCCGTAGGACAGGGGATAGGGGAGCAGTACTTC. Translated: CASSPVGQGIGEQYF.

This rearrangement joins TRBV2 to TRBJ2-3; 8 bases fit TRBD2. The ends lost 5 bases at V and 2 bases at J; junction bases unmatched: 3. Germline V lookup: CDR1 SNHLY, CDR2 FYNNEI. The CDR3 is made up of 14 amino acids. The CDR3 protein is CASSTGGDTDTQYF. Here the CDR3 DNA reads TGTGCCAGCAGTACGGGAGGGGACACAGATACGCAGTATTTT.

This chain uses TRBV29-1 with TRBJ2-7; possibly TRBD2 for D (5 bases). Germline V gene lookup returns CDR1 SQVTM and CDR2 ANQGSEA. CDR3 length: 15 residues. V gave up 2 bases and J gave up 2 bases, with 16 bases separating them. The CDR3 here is CSVELAAGGTYEQYF. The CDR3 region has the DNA TGCAGCGTTGAATTGGCGGCGGGTGGGACCTACGAGCAGTACTTC.

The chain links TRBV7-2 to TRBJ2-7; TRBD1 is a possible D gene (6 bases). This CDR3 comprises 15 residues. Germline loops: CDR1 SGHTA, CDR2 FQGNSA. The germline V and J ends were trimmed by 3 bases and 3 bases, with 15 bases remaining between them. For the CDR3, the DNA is TGTGCCAGCAGCTTGGCCCCTACAGGGTACTACGAGCAGTACTTC. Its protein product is CASSLAPTGYYEQYF.

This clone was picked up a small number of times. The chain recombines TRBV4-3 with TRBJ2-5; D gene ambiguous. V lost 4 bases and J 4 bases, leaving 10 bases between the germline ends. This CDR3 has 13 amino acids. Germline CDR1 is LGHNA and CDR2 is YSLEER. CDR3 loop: CASSLILGETQYF. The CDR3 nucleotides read TGCGCCAGCAGCCTAATCCTAGGAGAGACCCAGTACTTC.

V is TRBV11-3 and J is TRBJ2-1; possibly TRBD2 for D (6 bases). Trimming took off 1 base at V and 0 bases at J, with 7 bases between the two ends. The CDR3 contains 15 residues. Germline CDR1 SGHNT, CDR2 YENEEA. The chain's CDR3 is CASSLVGGSYNEQFF. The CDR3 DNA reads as TGTGCCAGCAGCTTAGTCGGGGGCTCCTACAATGAGCAGTTCTTC.

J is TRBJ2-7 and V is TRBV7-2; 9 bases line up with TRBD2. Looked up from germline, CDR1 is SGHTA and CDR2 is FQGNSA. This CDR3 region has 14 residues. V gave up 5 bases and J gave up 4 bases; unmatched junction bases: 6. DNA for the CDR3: TGTGCCAGCAGCCCTAGCGGGACCATATACGAGCAGTACTTC. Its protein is CASSPSGTIYEQYF.

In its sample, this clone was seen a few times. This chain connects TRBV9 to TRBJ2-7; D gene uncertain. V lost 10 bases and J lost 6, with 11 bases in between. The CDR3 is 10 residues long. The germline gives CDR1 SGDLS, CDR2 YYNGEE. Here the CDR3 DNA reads TGTGCCCCCCAGTGCGTCGAGCAGTACTTC. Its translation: CAPQCVEQYF.

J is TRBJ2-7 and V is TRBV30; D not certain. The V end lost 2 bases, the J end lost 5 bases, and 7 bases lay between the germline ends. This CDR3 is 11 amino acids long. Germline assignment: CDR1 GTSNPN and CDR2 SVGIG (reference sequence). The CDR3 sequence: CAWSFRDEQYF. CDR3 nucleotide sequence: TGTGCCTGGAGTTTCCGAGACGAGCAGTACTTC.

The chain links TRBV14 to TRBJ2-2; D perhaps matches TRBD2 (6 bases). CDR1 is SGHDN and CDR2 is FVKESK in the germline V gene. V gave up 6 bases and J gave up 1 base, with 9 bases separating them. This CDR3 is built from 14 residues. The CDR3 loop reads CASRRELNTGELFF. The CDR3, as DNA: TGTGCCAGCAGACGGGAGTTGAACACCGGGGAGCTGTTTTTT.

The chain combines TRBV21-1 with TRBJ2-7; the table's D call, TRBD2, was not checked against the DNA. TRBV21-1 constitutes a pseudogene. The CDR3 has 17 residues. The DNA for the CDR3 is TGTGCCAGCAGCAAAATAGCGGGAGAGGTGACGTCCTACGAGCAGTACTTC. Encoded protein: CASSKIAGEVTSYEQYF.

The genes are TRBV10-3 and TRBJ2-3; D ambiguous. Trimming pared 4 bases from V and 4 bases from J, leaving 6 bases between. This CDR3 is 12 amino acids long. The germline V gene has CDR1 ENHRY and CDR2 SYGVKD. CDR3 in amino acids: CAISVGADTQYF. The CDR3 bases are TGTGCCATCAGTGTAGGAGCAGATACGCAGTATTTT.

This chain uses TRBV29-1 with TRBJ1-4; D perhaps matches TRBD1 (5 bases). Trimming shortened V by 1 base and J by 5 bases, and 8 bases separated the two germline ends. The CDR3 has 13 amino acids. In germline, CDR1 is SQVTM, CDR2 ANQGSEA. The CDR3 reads CSVEVTENEKLFF. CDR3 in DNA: TGCAGCGTTGAAGTGACAGAGAATGAAAAACTGTTTTTT.

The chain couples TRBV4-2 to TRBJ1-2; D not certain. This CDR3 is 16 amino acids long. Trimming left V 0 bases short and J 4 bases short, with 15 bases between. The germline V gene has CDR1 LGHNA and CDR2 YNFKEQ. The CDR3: CASSQEVRGEFYGYTF. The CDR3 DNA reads TGTGCCAGCAGCCAAGAAGTTCGGGGAGAATTCTATGGCTACACCTTC.

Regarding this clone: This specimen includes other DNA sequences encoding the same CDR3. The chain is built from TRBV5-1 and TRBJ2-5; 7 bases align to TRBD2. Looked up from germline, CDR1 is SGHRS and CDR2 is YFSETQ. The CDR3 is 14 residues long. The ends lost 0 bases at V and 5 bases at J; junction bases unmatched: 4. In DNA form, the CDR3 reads TGCGCCAGCAGCTTGGGCGGGAGTGGGGAGACCCAGTACTTC. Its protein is CASSLGGSGETQYF.

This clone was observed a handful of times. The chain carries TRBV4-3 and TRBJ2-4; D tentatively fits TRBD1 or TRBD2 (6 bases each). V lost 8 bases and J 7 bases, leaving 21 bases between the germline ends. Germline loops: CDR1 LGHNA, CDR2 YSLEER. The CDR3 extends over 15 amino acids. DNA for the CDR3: TGCGCCAGCGCCCCTAGAGAGGGGGGCGGGAACATTCAGTACTTC. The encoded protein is CASAPREGGGNIQYF.

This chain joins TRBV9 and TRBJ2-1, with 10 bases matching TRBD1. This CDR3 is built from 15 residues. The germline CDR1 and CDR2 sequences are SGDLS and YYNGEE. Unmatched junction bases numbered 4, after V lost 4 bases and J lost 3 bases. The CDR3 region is CASSSDRGYYNEQFF. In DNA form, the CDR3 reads TGTGCCAGCAGCTCGGACAGGGGGTACTACAATGAGCAGTTCTTC.

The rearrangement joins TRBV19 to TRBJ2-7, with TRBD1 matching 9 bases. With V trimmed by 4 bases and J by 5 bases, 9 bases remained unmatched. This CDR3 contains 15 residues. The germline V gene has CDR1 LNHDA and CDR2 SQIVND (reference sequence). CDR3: CASSTGQGPWNEQYF. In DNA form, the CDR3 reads TGTGCCAGTAGTACTGGACAGGGGCCCTGGAACGAGCAGTACTTC.

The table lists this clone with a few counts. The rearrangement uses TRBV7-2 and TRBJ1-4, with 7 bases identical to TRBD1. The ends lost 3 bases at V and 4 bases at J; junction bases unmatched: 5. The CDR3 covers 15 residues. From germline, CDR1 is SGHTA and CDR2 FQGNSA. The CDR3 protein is CASSFSGQSNEKLFF. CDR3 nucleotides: TGTGCCAGCAGCTTTTCGGGACAGAGTAATGAAAAACTGTTTTTT.

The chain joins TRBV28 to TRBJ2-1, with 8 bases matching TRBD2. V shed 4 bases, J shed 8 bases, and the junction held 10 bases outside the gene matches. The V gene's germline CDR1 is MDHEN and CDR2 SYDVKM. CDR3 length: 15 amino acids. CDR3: CASSSGGLLGHEQFF. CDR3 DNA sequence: TGTGCCAGCAGTTCGGGGGGGCTCCTAGGGCATGAGCAGTTCTTC.

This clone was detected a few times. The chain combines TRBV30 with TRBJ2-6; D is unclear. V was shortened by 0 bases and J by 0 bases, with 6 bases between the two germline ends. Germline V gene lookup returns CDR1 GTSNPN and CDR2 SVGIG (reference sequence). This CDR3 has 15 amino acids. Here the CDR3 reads CAWSVHASGANVLTF. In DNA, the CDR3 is TGTGCCTGGAGTGTACATGCCTCTGGGGCCAACGTCCTGACTTTC.

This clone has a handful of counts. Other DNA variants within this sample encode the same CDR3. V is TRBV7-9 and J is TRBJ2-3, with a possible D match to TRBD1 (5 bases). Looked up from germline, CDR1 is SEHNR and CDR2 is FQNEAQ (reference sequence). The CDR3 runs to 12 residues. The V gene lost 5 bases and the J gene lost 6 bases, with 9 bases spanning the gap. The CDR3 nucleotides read TGTGCCAGCAGCCTCTCAGGGGATACGCAGTATTTT. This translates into CASSLSGDTQYF.

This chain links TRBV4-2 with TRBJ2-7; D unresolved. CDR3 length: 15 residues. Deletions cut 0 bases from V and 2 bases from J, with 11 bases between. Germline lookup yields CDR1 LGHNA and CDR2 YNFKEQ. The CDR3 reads CASSQDHGPAYEQYF. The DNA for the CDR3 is TGTGCCAGCAGCCAAGACCATGGACCGGCCTACGAGCAGTACTTC.

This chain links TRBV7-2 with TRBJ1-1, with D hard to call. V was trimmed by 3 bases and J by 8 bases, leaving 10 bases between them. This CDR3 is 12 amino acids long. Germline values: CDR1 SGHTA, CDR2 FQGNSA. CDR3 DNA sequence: TGTGCCAGCAGCTTTAATGCAGGCGAAGCTTTCTTT. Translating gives CASSFNAGEAFF.

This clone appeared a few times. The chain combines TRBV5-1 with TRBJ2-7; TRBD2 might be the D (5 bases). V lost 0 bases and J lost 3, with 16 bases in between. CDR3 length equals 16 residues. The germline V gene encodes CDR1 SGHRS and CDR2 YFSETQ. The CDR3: CASSLDTPGGYYEQYF. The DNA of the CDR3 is TGCGCCAGCAGCTTGGATACCCCCGGAGGTTACTACGAGCAGTACTTC.

The CDR3 region has the DNA TGTGCCAGCTCACTCCAGGGAGTAGCAACTAATGAAAAACTGTTTTTT. This sequence encodes CASSLQGVATNEKLFF. V usage is TRBV18 and J usage is TRBJ1-4; weak D call: TRBD1 (5 bases). Germline V gene lookup returns CDR1 KGHSH and CDR2 LQKENI. V lost 4 bases, J lost 0 bases, and 12 bases lay in between. CDR3 size: 16 residues.